A selection of T cell receptor beta chains follows, all from one sample in a study of blood T cell repertoires in COVID-19. Sequencing was performed with immunoSEQ multiplex PCR; in TCRdb, only in-frame clones are kept and a portion is missing. The sample yields some 390,000 clones, nearly 90% seen once. The sample taken for sequencing was PBMCs or T cells enriched from blood (not recorded which). The receptors originated from a woman in her twenties or thirties who had recovered from COVID-19. The CDR3 runs from the conserved cysteine through the conserved F or W. A D gene is named only where the DNA matches it firmly. Size tells how often a clone was seen (once, few, many) or the class of an expanded clone, and some rows leave it out.

d_call,j_call,clone_size,v_call,cdr3_aa,cdr3_nt
.,TRBJ1-1,.,TRBV6-5,CASSDSNEAFF,TGTGCCAGCAGCGATTCTAATGAAGCTTTCTTT
TRBD1,TRBJ1-2,once,TRBV10-3,CAISESTGVLYGYTF,TGTGCCATCAGTGAGTCGACAGGGGTACTATATGGCTACACCTTC
.,TRBJ2-1,.,TRBV15,CATSYSSYNEQFF,TGTGCCACCAGCTATAGCTCCTACAATGAGCAGTTCTTC
TRBD1,TRBJ2-5,.,TRBV6-5,CASTGQGKETQYF,TGTGCCAGCACCGGACAGGGCAAAGAGACCCAGTACTTC
TRBD1,TRBJ2-7,.,TRBV2,CASRISGGNRGYEQYF,TGTGCCAGCAGGATTTCAGGGGGCAATAGGGGTTACGAGCAGTACTTC
.,TRBJ1-5,.,TRBV28,CASIQGTGNQPQHF,TGTGCCAGCATCCAGGGAACGGGCAATCAGCCCCAGCATTTT
.,TRBJ2-7,.,TRBV5-1,CASSLTGAYEQYF,TGCGCCAGCAGCCTAACCGGGGCCTACGAGCAGTACTTC
.,TRBJ1-1,.,TRBV6-5,CASSDWNEAFF,TGTGCCAGCAGCGACTGGAATGAAGCTTTCTTT
.,TRBJ1-1,.,TRBV6-6,CASSFTPQNTEAFF,TGTGCCAGCAGTTTTACACCTCAGAACACTGAAGCTTTCTTT
.,TRBJ1-3,.,TRBV24-1,CATRISGNTIYF,TGTGCCACCAGAATCTCGGGAAACACCATATATTTT
TRBD2,TRBJ2-1,.,TRBV4-2,CASSQEGAAGGPNEQFF,TGTGCCAGCAGCCAAGAAGGCGCAGCGGGGGGACCTAATGAGCAGTTCTTC
.,TRBJ2-5,.,TRBV6-2/TRBV6-3,CASSYSGLPEETQYF,TGTGCCAGCAGTTATTCAGGCCTACCTGAAGAGACCCAGTACTTC
TRBD1,TRBJ1-2,.,TRBV7-2,CASSLPGTGDYGYTF,TGTGCCAGCAGCTTGCCCGGGACAGGGGACTATGGCTACACCTTC
.,TRBJ2-5,.,TRBV5-1,CASSSSPDGLRETQYF,TGCGCCAGCAGCTCCTCGCCGGACGGACTTCGAGAGACCCAGTACTTC
TRBD1,TRBJ1-2,.,TRBV5-6,CASSPGTGYGYTF,TGTGCCAGCAGCCCCGGGACAGGCTATGGCTACACCTTC
.,TRBJ1-2,.,TRBV24-1,CADRDSYGYTF,TGTGCCGACCGGGATAGCTATGGCTACACCTTC
TRBD2,TRBJ2-1,.,TRBV28,CASTPGLAGGGKFF,TGTGCCAGCACTCCGGGACTAGCGGGAGGTGGGAAGTTCTTC
TRBD1,TRBJ1-1,many,TRBV4-1,CASSHSQGFTEAFF,TGCGCCAGCAGCCATTCACAGGGGTTCACTGAAGCTTTCTTT
.,TRBJ1-5,.,TRBV24-1,CATRAPGPNQPQHF,TGTGCCACCCGGGCCCCAGGGCCTAATCAGCCCCAGCATTTT
TRBD1,TRBJ1-2,few,TRBV12-3/TRBV12-4,CASSFPGGGGYTF,TGTGCCAGCAGTTTTCCAGGGGGCGGAGGCTACACCTTC
TRBD1,TRBJ2-1,.,TRBV6-2/TRBV6-3,CASSPQGAIDEQFF,TGTGCCAGCAGTCCACAGGGGGCCATCGATGAGCAGTTCTTC
.,TRBJ1-1,.,TRBV12-3/TRBV12-4,CASTRGIAEAFF,TGTGCCAGCACTCGGGGGATCGCTGAAGCTTTCTTT
TRBD2,TRBJ2-1,.,TRBV19,CASSIAGGYKHEQFF,TGTGCCAGTAGTATAGCGGGAGGATATAAGCATGAGCAGTTCTTC
.,TRBJ2-5,.,TRBV7-3,CASSFNRAETQYF,TGTGCCAGCAGCTTCAACAGGGCAGAGACCCAGTACTTC
.,TRBJ1-4,.,TRBV19,CASSLAPGVTNEKLFF,TGTGCCAGTAGCCTCGCGCCAGGGGTAACTAATGAAAAACTGTTTTTT
.,TRBJ1-5,.,TRBV6-1,CASSEGAVRDTAYSNQPQHF,TGTGCCAGCAGTGAAGGGGCCGTTCGGGACACTGCCTATAGCAATCAGCCCCAGCATTTT
TRBD2,TRBJ2-7,.,TRBV5-6,CASSLAPVWASGSYEQYF,TGTGCCAGCAGCTTGGCCCCGGTTTGGGCTAGCGGGAGCTACGAGCAGTACTTC
TRBD1,TRBJ1-2,.,TRBV28,CASSFGQGDYGYTF,TGTGCCAGCAGTTTCGGACAGGGCGACTATGGCTACACCTTC
.,TRBJ1-2,.,TRBV4-1,CASSQVRLGALGYTF,TGCGCCAGCAGCCAAGTCCGGTTGGGGGCCTTAGGCTACACCTTC
.,TRBJ1-6,few,TRBV19,CASNLRTDDSYNSPLHF,TGTGCCAGTAACCTTCGGACTGACGACTCCTATAATTCACCCCTCCACTTT
.,TRBJ1-1,few,TRBV5-4,CASSLADRRAFF,TGTGCCAGCAGCTTGGCGGATCGGAGGGCTTTCTTT
.,TRBJ1-2,.,TRBV5-1,CASHRRPGHPSELAF,TGCGCCAGTCACCGCCGGCCGGGACACCCCTCTGAGCTCGCCTTC
TRBD2,TRBJ2-1,.,TRBV10-3,CAISDLGLAGNNEQFF,TGTGCCATCAGTGATTTGGGACTAGCGGGGAACAATGAGCAGTTCTTC
.,TRBJ1-1,.,TRBV7-3,CASSRTENTEAFF,TGTGCCAGCAGCCGTACAGAGAACACTGAAGCTTTCTTT
TRBD1,TRBJ1-5,.,TRBV19,CASTIGQGAKQPQHF,TGTGCCAGTACCATCGGACAGGGGGCTAAACAGCCCCAGCATTTT
TRBD1,TRBJ2-5,.,TRBV29-1,CSVAWTGRSQVAQYF,TGCAGCGTAGCGTGGACAGGGAGGTCCCAAGTGGCCCAGTACTTC
TRBD2,TRBJ2-6,.,TRBV30,CAWKGLAGPTGANVLTF,TGTGCCTGGAAGGGACTAGCGGGACCCACTGGGGCCAACGTCCTGACTTTC
TRBD1,TRBJ1-4,.,TRBV9,CASSVGGTGDEKLFF,TGTGCCAGCAGCGTAGGAGGGACAGGGGACGAAAAACTGTTTTTT
.,TRBJ1-3,.,TRBV18,CASSPEDSGNTIYF,TGTGCCAGCTCACCCGAGGACTCTGGAAACACCATATATTTT